This passage covers 9 T cell receptor beta chains from one sample sequenced in a study of T cell responses to AZD1222 COVID-19 vaccine. Some clones are missing from TCRdb's copy, which holds only in-frame ones; the method was immunoSEQ multiplex PCR. The sample records about 120,000 clones, about 89% being singletons. The sequencing here drew on peripheral blood, taken on day 0 of AZD1222 vaccination. The receptor source for this set is an adult in good health.

V usage is TRBV11-3 and J usage is TRBJ1-5, with 7 bases aligning to TRBD1. CDR1 SGHNT and CDR2 YENEEA come from the germline V gene. J was trimmed by 4 bases and V by 0 bases; bases with no gene match: 6. The CDR3 extends over 16 amino acids. CDR3 in DNA: TGTGCCAGCAGCTTAGAGCGGGACAGACGTAATCAGCCCCAGCATTTT. Protein sequence: CASSLERDRRNQPQHF.

This chain joins TRBV6-2 or TRBV6-3 and TRBJ2-7; D is perhaps TRBD1 (5 bases). The CDR3 sequence is 12 residues long. Germline lookup yields CDR1 MNHEY and CDR2 SVGEGT. V lost 2 bases and J lost 5, with 7 bases in between. CDR3 protein: CASSYLQDEQYF. DNA of the CDR3: TGTGCCAGCAGTTACCTACAGGACGAGCAGTACTTC.

The genes are TRBV28 and TRBJ1-3; D is perhaps TRBD1 (5 bases). CDR3 length: 15 amino acids. The V gene lost 8 bases and the J gene lost 2 bases, with 16 bases spanning the gap. Germline CDR1 reads MDHEN; CDR2 reads SYDVKM. CDR3 amino acids: CASWKGGVPGNTIYF. The CDR3 bases are TGTGCCAGCTGGAAGGGAGGGGTTCCTGGAAACACCATATATTTT.

This clone has just one count. This chain connects TRBV4-1 to TRBJ1-2, with D uncertain. This CDR3 comprises 15 residues. Trimming stripped 0 bases from V and 4 bases from J, with 12 bases between. Germline V CDR1 and CDR2: MGHRA, YSYEKL. The CDR3 sequence: CASSQDGPSFYGYTF. The CDR3 DNA reads as TGCGCCAGCAGCCAAGACGGGCCGAGCTTCTATGGCTACACCTTC.

The V call is TRBV6-4, the J call TRBJ2-4; D possibly uses TRBD1 or TRBD2 (5 bases each). Trimming cost V 7 bases and J 0 bases, with 22 bases left between them. Per the germline V gene, CDR1 is MRHNA and CDR2 is SNTAGT. The CDR3 spans 18 residues. This CDR3 reads CASTNPGGVILAKNIQYF. CDR3 nucleotides: TGTGCCAGCACTAACCCTGGGGGAGTGATACTAGCCAAAAACATTCAGTACTTC.

This sequence joins TRBV3-1 (or the pseudogene TRBV3-2) and TRBJ2-5, with 14 bases identical to TRBD2. CDR1 and CDR2 (germline): LGHDT, YNNKEL (reference sequence). Trimming removed 3 bases from V and 0 bases from J; junction bases left unmatched: 6. The CDR3 spans 18 residues. CDR3 in amino acids: CASSQTSGGASYQETQYF. CDR3 nucleotides: TGTGCCAGCAGCCAGACTAGCGGGGGGGCCTCGTACCAAGAGACCCAGTACTTC.

This chain uses TRBV4-1 with TRBJ1-4, with D perhaps matching TRBD1 (5 bases). V shed 3 bases and J shed 5 bases, with 25 bases lying between them. Germline assignment: CDR1 MGHRA and CDR2 YSYEKL. This CDR3 spans 19 amino acids. The CDR3 protein is CASSQGRSPPWGGNEKLFF. CDR3 nucleotide sequence: TGCGCCAGCAGCCAGGGTAGGTCACCGCCTTGGGGGGGGAATGAAAAACTGTTTTTT.

This CDR3 is CASSQMRNTGELFF. CDR3 bases: TGTGCCAGCAGCCAAATGCGGAACACCGGGGAGCTGTTTTTT. V and J are TRBV14 and TRBJ2-2; D not resolved. Germline V gene lookup returns CDR1 SGHDN and CDR2 FVKESK. This CDR3 has 14 amino acids. Trimming took 2 bases from V and 1 from J, leaving 5 bases between them.

The CDR3, as DNA: TGTGCCAGCAGCTTCACGAAAGGAGGTTTCTCTGGAAACACCATATATTTT. Translated: CASSFTKGGFSGNTIYF. This chain joins TRBV11-2 and TRBJ1-3; D gene unclear. V gave up 3 bases and J gave up 0 bases, with 15 bases separating them. Germline loops: CDR1 SGHAT, CDR2 FQNNGV. The CDR3 is made up of 17 amino acids. The full variable domain, with the rest looked up from reference TRBV11-2 and TRBJ1-3, is EAGVAQSPRYKIIEKRQSVAFWCNPISGHATLYWYQQILGQGPKLLIQFQNNGVVDDSQLPKDRFSAERLKGVDSTLKIQPAKLEDSAVYLCASSFTKGGFSGNTIYFGEGSWLTVV.